A single sample gave rise to the 8 T cell receptor beta chains below, sequenced in a study of neurological immune-mediated disorders (dated by TCRdb to the late 2010s). Library creation used 5' RACE. For sequencing, an Illumina HiSeq 2500 was employed. TCRdb passed the public sequencing reads through fastp at Q25 and MiXCR, retaining productive beta sequences. Entries that share a CDR3 protein sequence are merged under the most common genes and DNA. This sample gives about 120,000 distinct CDR3 sequences in total; about 3.4% of them show up just once. The ten largest clones add up to 1.3% of the sample. The sequencing sample was made of PBMCs. These receptors were taken from a woman younger than 45 with multiple sclerosis.

This clonotype was observed at least ten times. The rearrangement links TRBV5-1 to TRBJ1-1, with D hard to call. Trimming removed 1 base at V and 5 bases at J, with 9 bases between. CDR3 size: 13 residues. Germline values: CDR1 SGHRS, CDR2 YFSETQ. CDR3 DNA: TGCGCCAGCAGCTTGAACGCGGGTACTGAAGCTTTCTTT. It specifies CASSLNAGTEAFF.

This clonotype was seen many times. This chain connects TRBV6-5 to TRBJ1-6, with TRBD1 matching over 10 bases. The CDR3 length is 16 residues. V dropped 5 bases and J dropped 6; count of bases not matched to a gene: 7. CDR1 is MNHEY and CDR2 is SVGAGI in the germline V gene. This CDR3 is CASSQRQGAFNSPLHF. The CDR3 bases are TGTGCCAGCAGTCAGAGACAGGGGGCGTTTAATTCACCCCTCCACTTT.

The rearrangement links TRBV12-3 or TRBV12-4 to TRBJ1-1; the match to TRBD1 covers 7 bases. J lost 1 base, V lost 6 bases, and 8 bases had no gene match. CDR3 length: 15 amino acids. DNA of the CDR3: TGTGCCAGCAGCTACCAGACAGGGTGGAACACTGAAGCTTTCTTT. It encodes CASSYQTGWNTEAFF.

This clonotype was observed at least ten times. The V gene is TRBV7-2, the J gene TRBJ2-1; 10 bases map to TRBD2. V lost 1 base and J lost 0; bases outside the gene matches: 3. CDR1 is SGHTA and CDR2 is FQGNSA in the germline V gene. The CDR3 runs 17 residues. CDR3 sequence reads: CASSLGSGRGSYNEQFF. The DNA of the CDR3 is TGTGCCAGCAGCTTAGGAAGCGGGAGGGGCTCCTACAATGAGCAGTTCTTC.

The genes are TRBV20-1 and TRBJ1-1, with D unclear. The CDR3 loop spans 13 amino acids. CDR1 DFQATT and CDR2 SNEGSKA come from the germline V gene (reference sequence). Trimming left V 3 bases short and J 0 bases short, with 8 bases between. CDR3 sequence: CSASRAMNTEAFF. The CDR3 DNA follows: TGCAGTGCTAGCCGGGCTATGAACACTGAAGCTTTCTTT.

This clonotype was seen repeatedly, ten times or more. This chain links TRBV20-1 with TRBJ1-2, with 10 bases fitting TRBD1. Germline V CDR1 and CDR2: DFQATT, SNEGSKA (reference sequence). Germline trimming cut 0 bases from V and 8 bases from J; bases unmatched to any gene: 6. This CDR3 spans 14 amino acids. The CDR3 protein is CSARDRDRGHGYTF. CDR3 in DNA: TGCAGTGCTAGAGATAGAGACAGGGGGCACGGCTACACCTTC.

There are many counts of this clonotype. The chain employs TRBV7-8 and TRBJ2-7; 7 bases fit TRBD1. The J segment lost 2 bases and the V segment lost 5 bases, leaving 6 bases of the junction unmatched. Germline-derived CDR1 and CDR2 are SGHVS and FQNEAQ. The CDR3 is 14 amino acids. The CDR3 DNA sequence: TGTGCCAGCAGCACTCGGACAGGCCCCTACGAGCAGTACTTC. Residues: CASSTRTGPYEQYF.

This clonotype was detected ten times or more. This chain joins TRBV6-5 and TRBJ2-7; weak D call: TRBD1 (7 bases). Germline CDR1 and CDR2: MNHEY and SVGAGI. V dropped 4 bases and J dropped 3 bases, with 16 bases sitting between them. The CDR3 has 15 amino acids. CDR3 nucleotide sequence: TGTGCCAGCAGTTCTCAGGGGGAGGCCAGCTACGAGCAGTACTTC. It is translated as CASSSQGEASYEQYF.